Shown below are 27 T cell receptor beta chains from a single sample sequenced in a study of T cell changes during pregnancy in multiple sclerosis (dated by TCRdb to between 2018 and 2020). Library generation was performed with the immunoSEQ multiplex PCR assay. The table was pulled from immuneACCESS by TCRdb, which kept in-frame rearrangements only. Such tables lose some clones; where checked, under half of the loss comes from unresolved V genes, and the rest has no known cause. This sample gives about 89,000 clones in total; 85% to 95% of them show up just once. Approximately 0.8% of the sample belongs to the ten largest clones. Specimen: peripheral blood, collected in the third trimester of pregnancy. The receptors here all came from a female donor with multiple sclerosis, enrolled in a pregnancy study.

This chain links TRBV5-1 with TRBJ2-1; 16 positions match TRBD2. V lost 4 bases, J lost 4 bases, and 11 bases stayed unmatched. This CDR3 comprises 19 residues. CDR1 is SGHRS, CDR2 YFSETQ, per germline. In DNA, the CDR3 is TGCGCCAGCAGCGGGCCGGGACTAGCGGGAGGGTTTGCGTACAATGAGCAGTTCTTC. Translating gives CASSGPGLAGGFAYNEQFF.

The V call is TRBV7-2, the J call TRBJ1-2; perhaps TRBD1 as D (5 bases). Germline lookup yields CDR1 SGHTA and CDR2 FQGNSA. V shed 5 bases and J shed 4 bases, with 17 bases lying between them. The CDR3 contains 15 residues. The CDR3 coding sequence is TGTGCCAGCAGCCCTGGACAATCACGAGGCTATGGCTACACCTTC. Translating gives CASSPGQSRGYGYTF.

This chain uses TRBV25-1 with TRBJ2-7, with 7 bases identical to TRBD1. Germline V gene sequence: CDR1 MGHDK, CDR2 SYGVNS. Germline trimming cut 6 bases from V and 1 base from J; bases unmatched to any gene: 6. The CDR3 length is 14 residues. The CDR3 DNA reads TGTGCCAGCAGGGGTAAGACAGGGTCCTACGAGCAGTACTTC. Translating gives CASRGKTGSYEQYF.

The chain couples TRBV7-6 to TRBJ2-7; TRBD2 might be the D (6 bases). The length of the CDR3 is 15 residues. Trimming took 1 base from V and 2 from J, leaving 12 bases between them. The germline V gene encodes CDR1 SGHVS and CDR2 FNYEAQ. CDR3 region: CASSLGGGAAYEQYF. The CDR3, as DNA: TGTGCCAGCAGCTTAGGTGGCGGGGCTGCCTACGAGCAGTACTTC.

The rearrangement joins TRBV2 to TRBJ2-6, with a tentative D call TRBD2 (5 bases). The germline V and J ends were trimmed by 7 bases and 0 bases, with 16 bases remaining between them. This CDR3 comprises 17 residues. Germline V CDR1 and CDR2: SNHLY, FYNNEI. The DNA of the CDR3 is TGTGCCAGCAATCTCGAGGGCAGCACCTCTGGGGCCAACGTCCTGACTTTC. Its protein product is CASNLEGSTSGANVLTF.

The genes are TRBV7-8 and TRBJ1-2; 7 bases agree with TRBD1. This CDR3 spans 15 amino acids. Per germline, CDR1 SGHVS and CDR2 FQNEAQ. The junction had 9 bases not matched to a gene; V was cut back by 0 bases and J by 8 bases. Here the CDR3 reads CASSLAGTDGSGYTF. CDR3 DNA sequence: TGTGCCAGCAGCTTAGCGGGGACAGATGGATCCGGCTACACCTTC.

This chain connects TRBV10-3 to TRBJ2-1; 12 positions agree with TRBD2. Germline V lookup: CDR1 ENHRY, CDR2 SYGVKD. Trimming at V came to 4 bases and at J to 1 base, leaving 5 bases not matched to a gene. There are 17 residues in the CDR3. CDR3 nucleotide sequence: TGTGCCATCAGTGCAGGACTAGCGGGACTGTCCTACAATGAGCAGTTCTTC. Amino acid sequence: CAISAGLAGLSYNEQFF.

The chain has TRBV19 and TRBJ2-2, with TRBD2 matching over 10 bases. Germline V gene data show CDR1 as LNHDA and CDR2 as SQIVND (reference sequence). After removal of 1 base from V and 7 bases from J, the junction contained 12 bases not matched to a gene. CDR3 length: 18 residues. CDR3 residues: CASSIVLLAGESDGELFF. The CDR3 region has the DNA TGTGCCAGTAGTATAGTATTGCTAGCGGGAGAAAGTGACGGGGAGCTGTTTTTT.

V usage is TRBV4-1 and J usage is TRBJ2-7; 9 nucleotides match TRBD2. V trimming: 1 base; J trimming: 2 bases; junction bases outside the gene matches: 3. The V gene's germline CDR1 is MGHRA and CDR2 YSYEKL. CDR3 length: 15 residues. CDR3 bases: TGCGCCAGCAGCCAAGCAGAGCGGGGGGCCTACGAGCAGTACTTC. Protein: CASSQAERGAYEQYF.

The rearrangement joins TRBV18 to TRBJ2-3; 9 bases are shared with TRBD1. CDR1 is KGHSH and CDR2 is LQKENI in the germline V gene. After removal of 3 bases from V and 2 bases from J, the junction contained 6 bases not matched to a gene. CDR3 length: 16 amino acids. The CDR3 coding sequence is TGTGCCAGCTCACCCCTCGGACAGGGGATCACAGATACGCAGTATTTT. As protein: CASSPLGQGITDTQYF.

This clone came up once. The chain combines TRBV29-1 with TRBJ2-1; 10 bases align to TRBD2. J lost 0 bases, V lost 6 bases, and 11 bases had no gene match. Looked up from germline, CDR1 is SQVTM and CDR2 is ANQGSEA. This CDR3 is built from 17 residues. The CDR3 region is CSVRALAGVSSYNEQFF. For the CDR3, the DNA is TGCAGCGTGCGTGCTCTAGCGGGGGTCTCCTCCTACAATGAGCAGTTCTTC.

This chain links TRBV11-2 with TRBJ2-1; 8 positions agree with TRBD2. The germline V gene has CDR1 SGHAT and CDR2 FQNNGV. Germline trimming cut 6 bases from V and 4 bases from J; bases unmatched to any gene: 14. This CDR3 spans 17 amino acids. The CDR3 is CASRQTPWTSSYNEQFF. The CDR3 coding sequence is TGTGCCAGCAGACAAACCCCTTGGACTAGCTCATACAATGAGCAGTTCTTC. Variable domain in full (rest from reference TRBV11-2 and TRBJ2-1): EAGVAQSPRYKIIEKRQSVAFWCNPISGHATLYWYQQILGQGPKLLIQFQNNGVVDDSQLPKDRFSAERLKGVDSTLKIQPAKLEDSAVYLCASRQTPWTSSYNEQFFGPGTRLTVL.

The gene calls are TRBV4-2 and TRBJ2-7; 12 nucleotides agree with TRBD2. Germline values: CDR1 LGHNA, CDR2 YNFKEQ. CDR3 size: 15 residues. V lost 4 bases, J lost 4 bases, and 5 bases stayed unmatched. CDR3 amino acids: CASSLLLAGGYEQYF. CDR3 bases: TGTGCCAGCAGCCTCCTACTAGCGGGAGGATACGAGCAGTACTTC.

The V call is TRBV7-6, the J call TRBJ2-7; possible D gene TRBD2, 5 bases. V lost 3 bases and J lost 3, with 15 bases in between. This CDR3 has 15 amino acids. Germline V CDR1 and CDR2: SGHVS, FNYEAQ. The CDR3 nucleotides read TGTGCCAGCAGCTTGATAGGTGGAGGAAACTACGAGCAGTACTTC. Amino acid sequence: CASSLIGGGNYEQYF.

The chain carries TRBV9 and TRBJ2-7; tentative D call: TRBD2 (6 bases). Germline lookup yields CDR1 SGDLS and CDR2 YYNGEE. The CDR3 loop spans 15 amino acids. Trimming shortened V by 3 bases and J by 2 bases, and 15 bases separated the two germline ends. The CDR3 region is CASSAGTAITYEQYF. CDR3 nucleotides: TGTGCCAGCAGCGCCGGGACTGCAATAACCTACGAGCAGTACTTC.

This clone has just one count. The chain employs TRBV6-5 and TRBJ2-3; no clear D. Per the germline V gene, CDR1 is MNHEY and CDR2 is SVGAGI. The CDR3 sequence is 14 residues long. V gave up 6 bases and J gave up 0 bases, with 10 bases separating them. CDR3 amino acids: CASSQPGSTDTQYF. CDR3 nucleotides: TGTGCCAGCAGCCAACCCGGGAGCACAGATACGCAGTATTTT.

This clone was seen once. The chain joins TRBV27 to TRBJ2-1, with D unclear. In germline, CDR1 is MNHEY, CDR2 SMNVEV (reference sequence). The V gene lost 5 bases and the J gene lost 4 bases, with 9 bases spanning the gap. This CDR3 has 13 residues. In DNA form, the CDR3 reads TGTGCCAGCAGTCCTTCCCAGTACAATGAGCAGTTCTTC. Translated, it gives CASSPSQYNEQFF.

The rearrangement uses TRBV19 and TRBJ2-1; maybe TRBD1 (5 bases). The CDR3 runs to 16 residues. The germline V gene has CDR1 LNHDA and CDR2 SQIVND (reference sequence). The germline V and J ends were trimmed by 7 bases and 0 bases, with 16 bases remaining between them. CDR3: CASTPTDLSSYNEQFF. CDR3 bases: TGTGCCAGTACTCCGACAGATTTGAGCTCCTACAATGAGCAGTTCTTC.

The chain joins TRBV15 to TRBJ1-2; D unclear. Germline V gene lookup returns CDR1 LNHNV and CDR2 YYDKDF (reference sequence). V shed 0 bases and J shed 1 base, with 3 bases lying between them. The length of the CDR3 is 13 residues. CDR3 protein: CATSRDSNYGYTF. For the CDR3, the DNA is TGTGCCACCAGCAGAGACAGTAACTATGGCTACACCTTC.

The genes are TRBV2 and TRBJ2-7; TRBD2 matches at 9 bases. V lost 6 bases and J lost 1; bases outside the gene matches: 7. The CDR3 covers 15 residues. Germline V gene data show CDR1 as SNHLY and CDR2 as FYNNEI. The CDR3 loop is CASRTGLAFSYEQYF. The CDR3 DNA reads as TGTGCCAGCAGAACTGGACTAGCGTTTTCCTACGAGCAGTACTTC.

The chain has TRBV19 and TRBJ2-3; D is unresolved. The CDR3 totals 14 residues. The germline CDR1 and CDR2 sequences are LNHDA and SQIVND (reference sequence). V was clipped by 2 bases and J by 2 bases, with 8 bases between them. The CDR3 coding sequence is TGTGCCAGTAGTATACAGGCAATCACAGATACGCAGTATTTT. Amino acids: CASSIQAITDTQYF.

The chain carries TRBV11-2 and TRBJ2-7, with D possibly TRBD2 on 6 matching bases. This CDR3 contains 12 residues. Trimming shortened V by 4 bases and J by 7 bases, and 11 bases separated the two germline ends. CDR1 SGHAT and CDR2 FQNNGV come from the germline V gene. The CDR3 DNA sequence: TGTGCCAGCAGCTCCCTCGGAGGGGAGCAGTACTTC. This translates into CASSSLGGEQYF. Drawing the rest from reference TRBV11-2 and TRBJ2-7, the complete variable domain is EAGVAQSPRYKIIEKRQSVAFWCNPISGHATLYWYQQILGQGPKLLIQFQNNGVVDDSQLPKDRFSAERLKGVDSTLKIQPAKLEDSAVYLCASSSLGGEQYFGPGTRLTVT.

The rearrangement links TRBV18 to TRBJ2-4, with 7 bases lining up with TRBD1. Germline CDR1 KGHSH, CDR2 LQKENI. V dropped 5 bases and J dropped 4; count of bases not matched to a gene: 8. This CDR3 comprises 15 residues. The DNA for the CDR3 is TGTGCCAGCTCATTGCAGGGGGACCTGAAAAACATTCAGTACTTC. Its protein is CASSLQGDLKNIQYF.

CDR3 amino acids: CASSQGLTYEQYF. The DNA for the CDR3 is TGTGCCAGCAGCCAAGGACTAACATACGAGCAGTACTTC. The rearrangement uses TRBV11-2 and TRBJ2-7; possible D gene TRBD2, 6 bases. This CDR3 contains 13 residues. V was trimmed by 5 bases and J by 4 bases, leaving 12 bases between them. Germline-derived CDR1 and CDR2 are SGHAT and FQNNGV.

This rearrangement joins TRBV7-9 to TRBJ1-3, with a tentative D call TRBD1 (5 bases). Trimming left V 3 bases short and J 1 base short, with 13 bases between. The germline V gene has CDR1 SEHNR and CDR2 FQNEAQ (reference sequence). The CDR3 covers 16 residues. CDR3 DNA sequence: TGTGCCAGCAGCTTCGTGAGGGACTTTTCTGGAAACACCATATATTTT. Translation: CASSFVRDFSGNTIYF.

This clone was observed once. In DNA form, the CDR3 reads TGTGCCAGCAGCTTAACGTCAAACTTCCAGTTCTTC. Translating it yields CASSLTSNFQFF. V and J are TRBV7-3 and TRBJ2-1; D remains ambiguous. Trimming took off 0 bases at V and 13 bases at J, with 10 bases between the two ends. Germline-derived CDR1 and CDR2 are SGHTA and FQGTGA. The CDR3 length is 12 residues.

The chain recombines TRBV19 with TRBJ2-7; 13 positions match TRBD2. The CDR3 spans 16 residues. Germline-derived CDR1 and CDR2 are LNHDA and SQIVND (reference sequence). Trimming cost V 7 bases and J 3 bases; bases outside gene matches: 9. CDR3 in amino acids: CASTSTSGRPNYEQYF. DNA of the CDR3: TGTGCCAGTACCTCGACTAGCGGGAGGCCGAACTACGAGCAGTACTTC.